Listed here are 21 T cell receptor beta chains from one sample, sequenced in a study of early T cells in non-severe SARS-CoV-2 infection. In TCRdb, the 5' RACE reads were re-called with MiXCR into one record per CDR3 protein. The sample has tens of thousands of distinct CDR3 sequences, approximately 15% seen once. The sample consisted of whole blood. Receptors were obtained from an adult who was a healthcare worker with PCR-confirmed SARS-CoV-2 infection or an uninfected control (not recorded which).

CDR3 loop: CATSRENRAPTNEKLFF. The CDR3 coding sequence is TGTGCCACCAGCAGAGAAAACAGGGCACCAACTAATGAAAAACTGTTTTTT. The V gene is TRBV15, the J gene TRBJ1-4; TRBD1 is a possible D gene (6 bases). Trimming took 0 bases from V and 0 from J, leaving 11 bases between them. This CDR3 contains 17 residues. Germline V gives CDR1 LNHNV, CDR2 YYDKDF (reference sequence).

This sequence joins TRBV11-2 and TRBJ2-2; D uncertain. Germline loops: CDR1 SGHAT, CDR2 FQNNGV. This CDR3 contains 14 residues. Trimming shortened V by 5 bases and J by 6 bases, and 13 bases separated the two germline ends. CDR3 residues: CASSRIISPGELFF. The CDR3, as DNA: TGTGCCAGCAGCAGGATCATTTCTCCCGGGGAGCTGTTTTTT.

To note about this clonotype: The junction differs from germline at one of its ends, possibly a read error. The chain is built from TRBV29-1 and TRBJ1-1, with TRBD1 matching over 8 bases. There are 11 residues in the CDR3. CDR1 is SQVTM and CDR2 is ANQGSEA in the germline V gene. CDR3 protein: CSVEDRQGIGF. CDR3 coding DNA: TGCAGCGTTGAAGACCGACAGGGGATCGGCTTT.

This rearrangement joins TRBV5-6 to TRBJ1-6, with a weak D call TRBD1 (5 bases). Germline loops: CDR1 SGHDT, CDR2 YYEEEE. The CDR3 loop spans 14 amino acids. V was cut by 0 bases and J by 10 bases, with 11 bases left in between. The CDR3 region is CASSLERGESPLHF. CDR3 bases: TGTGCCAGCAGCTTGGAAAGGGGAGAGTCACCCCTCCACTTT.

This clonotype was seen a few times. The chain combines TRBV7-6 with TRBJ2-3; 13 bases fit TRBD2. V lost 4 bases to trimming and J lost 5 bases; unmatched junction nucleotides: 6. Per the germline V gene, CDR1 is SGHVS and CDR2 is FNYEAQ. The CDR3 is 16 residues long. The CDR3 bases are TGTGCCAGCAGCTCGGGACTAGCGGGACGGGGAGATACGCAGTATTTT. Translated: CASSSGLAGRGDTQYF.

The genes are TRBV7-8 and TRBJ2-3, with 9 nucleotides matching TRBD1. Trimming removed 1 base from V and 4 bases from J; junction bases left unmatched: 9. Per germline, CDR1 SGHVS and CDR2 FQNEAQ. The CDR3 contains 17 residues. CDR3 DNA: TGTGCCAGCAGCTTAGTCGAGACAGGGGGAGTAGCAGATACGCAGTATTTT. Translating it yields CASSLVETGGVADTQYF.

This clonotype showed up just a few times. The chain has TRBV2 and TRBJ2-5; 9 bases are a match to TRBD2. This CDR3 contains 15 residues. The germline CDR1 and CDR2 sequences are SNHLY and FYNNEI. V was pared by 2 bases and J by 4 bases, with 5 bases of the junction left unmatched. This CDR3 is CASSESFSGRETQYF. The CDR3 DNA reads TGTGCCAGCAGTGAATCCTTTAGCGGGAGAGAGACCCAGTACTTC.

The rearrangement links TRBV29-1 to TRBJ2-7; D uncertain. Germline assignment: CDR1 SQVTM and CDR2 ANQGSEA. Between the trimmed V and J ends, which lost 3 bases and 1 base, there was a span of 10 bases. The CDR3 is 13 residues long. CDR3 DNA: TGCAGCGTTGAGGCGAGCGATTCCTACGAGCAGTACTTC. This translates into CSVEASDSYEQYF.

The chain links TRBV12-3 or TRBV12-4 to TRBJ2-7; TRBD1 is a possible D gene (8 bases). CDR3 length: 13 amino acids. Trimming took 7 bases from V and 3 from J, leaving 13 bases between them. CDR3 region: CASKQGGYYEQYF. In DNA form, the CDR3 reads TGTGCCAGCAAACAGGGGGGGTACTACGAGCAGTACTTC.

The gene calls are TRBV27 and TRBJ2-7, with TRBD1 matching over 7 bases. This CDR3 is 20 amino acids long. CDR1 MNHEY and CDR2 SMNVEV come from the germline V gene (reference sequence). V was clipped by 3 bases and J by 4 bases; unmatched bases: 24. CDR3 in amino acids: CASSFNQHPPRQGRRYEQYF. CDR3 coding DNA: TGTGCCAGCAGTTTCAACCAACATCCCCCCAGACAGGGAAGGCGGTACGAGCAGTACTTC.

As concerns this clonotype: At one of its ends the junction is not consistent with the germline gene, which may arise from a read error. The rearrangement uses TRBV7-8 and TRBJ1-1; no reliable D call. Germline V gives CDR1 SGHVS, CDR2 FQNEAQ. The CDR3 is 16 amino acids. CDR3 sequence: CASSAETPKGTTEAFF. DNA for the CDR3: TGTGCCAGCAGCGCGGAAACCCCAAAGGGTACCACTGAAGCTTTCTTC. The complete variable domain, with remaining parts taken from reference TRBV7-8 and TRBJ1-1, reads GAGVSQSPRYKVAKRGQDVALRCDPISGHVSLFWYQQALGQGPEFLTYFQNEAQLDKSGLPSDRFFAERPEGSVSTLKIQRTQQEDSAVYLCASSAETPKGTTEAFFGQGTRLTVV.

This clonotype was seen repeatedly, ten times or more. This chain connects TRBV11-1 to TRBJ1-1; 7 nucleotides align to TRBD1. The CDR3 length is 14 residues. The germline V gene has CDR1 SGHAT and CDR2 FQDESV (reference sequence). With V trimmed by 4 bases and J by 8 bases, 10 bases remained unmatched. CDR3 residues: CASSWGDRRREAFF. The CDR3 coding sequence is TGTGCCAGCAGCTGGGGGGACAGAAGGAGAGAAGCTTTCTTT.

The chain links TRBV29-1 to TRBJ2-1; TRBD1 agrees at 8 bases. Germline V lookup: CDR1 SQVTM, CDR2 ANQGSEA. V lost 1 base to trimming and J lost 0 bases; unmatched junction nucleotides: 5. This CDR3 contains 16 residues. CDR3 sequence reads: CSVEGAGGHSYNEQFF. In nucleotides, the CDR3 is TGCAGCGTTGAAGGAGCAGGGGGCCACTCCTACAATGAGCAGTTCTTC.

This CDR3 reads CASSRDRGDIQYF. The CDR3 DNA reads as TGTGCCAGTTCCCGGGACAGGGGGGACATTCAGTACTTC. The genes are TRBV19 and TRBJ2-4, with 11 bases that match TRBD1. The CDR3 has 13 residues. The germline V gene encodes CDR1 LNHDA and CDR2 SQIVND (reference sequence). The junction had 5 bases not matched to a gene; V was cut back by 8 bases and J by 8 bases. The whole variable domain, remainder taken from reference TRBV19 and TRBJ2-4, is DGGITQSPKYLFRKEGQNVTLSCEQNLNHDAMYWYRQDPGQGLRLIYYSQIVNDFQKGDIAEGYSVSREKKESFPLTVTSAQKNPTAFYLCASSRDRGDIQYFGAGTRLSVL.

The chain has TRBV6-1 and TRBJ1-2, with D possibly being TRBD1 (6 bases). Trimming shortened V by 1 base and J by 8 bases, and 17 bases separated the two germline ends. Germline values: CDR1 MNHNS, CDR2 SASEGT. The CDR3 loop spans 15 amino acids. The CDR3 DNA is TGTGCCAGCAGTGAAGTGGGGCAGGGGAAGGAAGGCTACACCTTC. The encoded protein is CASSEVGQGKEGYTF.

This clonotype was counted only a few times. The chain couples TRBV14 to TRBJ2-7; no definite D call. The CDR3 has 11 residues. Trimming took 5 bases from V and 3 from J, leaving 5 bases between them. Germline V lookup: CDR1 SGHDN, CDR2 FVKESK. In DNA, the CDR3 is TGTGCCAGCAGCTCGTTCTACGAGCAGTACTTC. This sequence encodes CASSSFYEQYF.

This clonotype was found many times. The V call is TRBV3-1, the J call TRBJ2-7; 7 bases are shared with TRBD1. Trimming cost V 1 base and J 5 bases; bases outside gene matches: 8. The CDR3 extends over 15 amino acids. CDR1 is LGHDT, CDR2 YNNKEL, per germline (reference sequence). The CDR3: CASSQAPRDSNEQYF. The DNA for the CDR3 is TGTGCCAGCAGCCAAGCTCCCCGGGACAGCAACGAGCAGTACTTC.

This clonotype was picked up a small number of times. The rearrangement uses TRBV10-3 and TRBJ1-1, with D perhaps TRBD1 (6 bases). The CDR3 has 14 residues. With 7 bases removed from V and 4 bases from J, the gap between germline ends came to 16 bases. CDR1 and CDR2 (germline): ENHRY, SYGVKD. CDR3 DNA sequence: TGTGCCATCAACGAGGGGGGTGCGGGCACTGAAGCTTTCTTT. Its translation: CAINEGGAGTEAFF.

V usage is TRBV12-5 and J usage is TRBJ2-5; 9 bases map to TRBD1. The CDR3 covers 16 residues. The V gene end was trimmed by 3 bases and the J gene end by 4 bases; junction bases not matched to a gene: 9. CDR1 and CDR2 (germline): LGHNT, FRNRAP. The chain's CDR3 is CASGLTTGGLGETQYF. CDR3 bases: TGTGCTAGTGGTTTAACCACAGGGGGCTTGGGAGAGACCCAGTACTTC. The entire variable domain, with the rest obtained from reference TRBV12-5 and TRBJ2-5, is as follows: DARVTQTPRHKVTEMGQEVTMRCQPILGHNTVFWYRQTMMQGLELLAYFRNRAPLDDSGMPKDRFSAEMPDATLATLKIQPSEPRDSAVYFCASGLTTGGLGETQYFGPGTRLLVL.

This clonotype occurred a few times. The chain has TRBV27 and TRBJ2-7; 7 positions match TRBD2. After removal of 5 bases from V and 4 bases from J, the junction contained 11 bases not matched to a gene. The CDR3 has 15 amino acids. Germline CDR1 reads MNHEY; CDR2 reads SMNVEV (reference sequence). CDR3 nucleotide sequence: TGTGCCAGCAGTCCCCGTCAGCGCGGGAGTTACGAGCAGTACTTC. It specifies CASSPRQRGSYEQYF.

This clonotype has a single count. The chain joins TRBV3-1 to TRBJ2-7; D is undetermined. The CDR3 extends over 15 amino acids. Germline V CDR1 and CDR2: LGHDT, YNNKEL (reference sequence). V was shortened by 2 bases and J by 6 bases, with 17 bases between the two germline ends. In nucleotides, the CDR3 is TGTGCCAGCAGCCAACGGACGGACCCTCTGGGCGAGCAGTACTTC. It specifies CASSQRTDPLGEQYF.